These T cell receptor beta chains were read from a single sample in a study of CD4 T cells in lung cancer. Only in-frame clones appear in the TCRdb table, and some are missing; sequencing was by immunoSEQ multiplex PCR. There are some 1,800 clones in the sample; 55% to 75% occur only once, and about 5.3% lies in the top ten. These receptors' targets are unknown. The source material was a CD4+ T cell line or clone grown in culture. These receptors all stem from a woman aged 55-70 years with non-small cell lung cancer. Some clones in this sample may be carry-over from other donors' samples. CDR3s include the opening cysteine and the closing phenylalanine or tryptophan. D genes are given only for firm matches. The size entry is marked missing in some rows and otherwise reads once, few, many or a size class.

J | size | D | V | DNA | CDR3
TRBJ1-1 | . | TRBD1 | TRBV9 | TGTGCCAGCAGCCCCCGACAGGGGGTCACTGAAGCTTTCTTT | CASSPRQGVTEAFF
TRBJ1-2 | . | . | TRBV27 | TGTGCCAGCAGTTTATCAGGGGCCCACTACTATGGCTACACCTTC | CASSLSGAHYYGYTF
TRBJ1-2 | . | . | TRBV5-6 | TGTGCCAGCAGCTTGATCTTAGGGGGGGACAAAGATGGCTACACCTTC | CASSLILGGDKDGYTF
TRBJ2-7 | . | TRBD1 | TRBV5-1 | TGCGCCAGCAGCTTTTCGGGACAGAGCTCCTACGAGCAGTACTTC | CASSFSGQSSYEQYF
TRBJ1-4 | few | . | TRBV12-5 | TGTGCTAGTGGTTTGGTATGGTTGGGGACTAATGAAAAACTGTTTTTT | CASGLVWLGTNEKLFF
TRBJ1-1 | . | . | TRBV14 | TGTGCCAGCAGCCTAGTTCATCCGAACACTGAAGCTTTCTTT | CASSLVHPNTEAFF
TRBJ2-5 | . | TRBD1 | TRBV5-1 | TGCGCCAGCAGCTTGGTCGGACAGGGGGCACCTCAAGAGACCCAGTACTTC | CASSLVGQGAPQETQYF
TRBJ2-1 | few | TRBD2 | TRBV14 | TGTGCCAGCAGCCGCACATTTGGACTAGCGGGTAATGAGCAGTTCTTC | CASSRTFGLAGNEQFF
TRBJ2-1 | . | TRBD1 | TRBV7-2 | TGTGCCAGCAGCTTAGTGAGGTTAGGGACAGGGTCCGGCAATGAGCAGTTCTTC | CASSLVRLGTGSGNEQFF
TRBJ1-5 | few | . | TRBV10-1 | TGCGCCAGGCAGGGGAGGGGCAATCAGCCCCAGCATTTT | CARQGRGNQPQHF
TRBJ1-1 | few | TRBD1 | TRBV2 | TGTGCCAGCAGTGGACAGGGGTGGACTGAAGCTTTCTTT | CASSGQGWTEAFF
TRBJ2-7 | . | TRBD1 | TRBV2 | TGTGCCAGCAGAACAGGGGGCACAGGGTACGAGCAGTACTTC | CASRTGGTGYEQYF
TRBJ2-1 | . | . | TRBV6-1 | TGTGCCAGCAGTGATCAGACTGTATCAGGGCAGTTCTTC | CASSDQTVSGQFF
TRBJ2-3 | . | . | TRBV7-2 | TGTGCCAGCAGCTTAGCGGGGCCAGATACGCAGTATTTT | CASSLAGPDTQYF
TRBJ1-2 | few | TRBD1 | TRBV29-1 | TGCAGCGTTGAAGCGGCAGGGGGTGGCTACACCTTC | CSVEAAGGGYTF
TRBJ2-2 | few | . | TRBV7-9 | TGTGCCAGCCCCGGGAACACCGGGGAGCTGTTTTTT | CASPGNTGELFF
TRBJ2-2 | . | . | TRBV27 | TGTGCCAGCAGCCGCGACTCCTTCGGCAGCACCGGGGAGCTGTTTTTT | CASSRDSFGSTGELFF
TRBJ1-1 | . | TRBD1 | TRBV5-5 | TGTGCCAGCAGCTTGTCTGGACAGGGGGTATCGCTGATGAACACTGAAGCTTTCTTT | CASSLSGQGVSLMNTEAFF
TRBJ1-1 | few | TRBD1 | TRBV25-1 | TGTGCCAGCAGTGTGATGACAGGGTGGTTCACTGAAGCTTTCTTT | CASSVMTGWFTEAFF
TRBJ2-1 | . | TRBD1 | TRBV6-5 | TGTGCCAGCAGTTTTCGACAGGGCTCCTACAATGAGCAGTTCTTC | CASSFRQGSYNEQFF
TRBJ2-7 | few | TRBD2 | TRBV18 | TGTGCCAGCTCACCAAACCGGGGGGACTACGAGCAGTACTTC | CASSPNRGDYEQYF
TRBJ2-3 | . | . | TRBV4-1 | TGCGCCAGCAGCCAGCCCCGTGGGGGAGAGACAGATACGCAGTATTTT | CASSQPRGGETDTQYF
TRBJ2-1 | . | . | TRBV19 | TGTGCCAGTAGTATAGATAAAGGTCGAGCAAGTGAGCAGTTCTTC | CASSIDKGRASEQFF
TRBJ2-5 | few | TRBD1 | TRBV29-1 | TGCAGCGTTACTCCGACAGGGTTAGAGACCCAGTACTTC | CSVTPTGLETQYF
TRBJ2-1 | . | . | TRBV2 | TGTGCCAGCAGATTCCTAGCGAGAGGTGAGCAGTTCTTC | CASRFLARGEQFF
TRBJ2-6 | . | . | TRBV7-2 | TGTGCCAGCAGCTTAATGGCCTGGGGTTCTGGGGCCAACGTCCTGACTTTC | CASSLMAWGSGANVLTF
TRBJ2-3 | few | . | TRBV2 | TGTGCCAGCAGTGCTAGCAGGGCAGATACGCAGTATTTT | CASSASRADTQYF
TRBJ1-2 | few | . | TRBV28 | TGTGCCAGCAGTTTCCGTCTCGGTGGCTACACCTTC | CASSFRLGGYTF
TRBJ2-3 | . | . | TRBV25-1 | TGTGCCAGCAGTGAATATATGGGGCAACAGGGAGGGGATACGCAGTATTTT | CASSEYMGQQGGDTQYF
TRBJ1-1 | few | . | TRBV19 | TGTGCCAGTAGTATGTCGCACAACCGGGGCGTCGGGAACACTGAAGCTTTCTTT | CASSMSHNRGVGNTEAFF
TRBJ2-3 | . | TRBD2 | TRBV5-6 | TGTGCCAGCAGCTTGGTAGCCGGGGGGGCTTTAGCAGATACGCAGTATTTT | CASSLVAGGALADTQYF
TRBJ1-2 | . | TRBD1 | TRBV5-4 | TGTGCCAGCAGCCGCGGACAGGGGCAACTTATTAACTATGGCTACACCTTC | CASSRGQGQLINYGYTF
TRBJ2-3 | . | . | TRBV4-1 | TGCGCCAGCAGCCTGGCAGGAAATATCCCAGATACGCAGTATTTT | CASSLAGNIPDTQYF
TRBJ2-3 | . | TRBD2 | TRBV27 | TGTGCCAGCAACCCTTACGGGCTAGCGGGAGTTGTGGATACGCAGTATTTT | CASNPYGLAGVVDTQYF
TRBJ1-4 | . | . | TRBV7-8 | TGTGCCAGCAGCTTAATACGGGGCGCAACTAATGAAAAACTGTTTTTT | CASSLIRGATNEKLFF
TRBJ2-5 | . | . | TRBV7-3 | TGTGCCAGCAGCCCCAACATGGGGGGGACCCAGTACTTC | CASSPNMGGTQYF
TRBJ1-1 | . | . | TRBV29-1 | TGCAGCGGTGGCAGCGGTGAAGCTTTCTTT | CSGGSGEAFF
TRBJ1-1 | . | TRBD1 | TRBV30 | TGTGCCTGGGCCTCGGGACAGCTTGAAGCTTTCTTT | CAWASGQLEAFF
TRBJ1-5 | few | . | TRBV28 | TGTGCCAGCAGTTTAGGGGTTAGCAATCAGCCCCAGCATTTT | CASSLGVSNQPQHF
TRBJ2-5 | . | . | TRBV15 | TGTGCCACCAGCAGAGACGAGAAGGAGACCCAGTACTTC | CATSRDEKETQYF
TRBJ2-5 | . | . | TRBV5-1 | TGCGCCAGCAGCAAGGGGGTTTGGGGCACGGGAGAGACCCAGTACTTC | CASSKGVWGTGETQYF